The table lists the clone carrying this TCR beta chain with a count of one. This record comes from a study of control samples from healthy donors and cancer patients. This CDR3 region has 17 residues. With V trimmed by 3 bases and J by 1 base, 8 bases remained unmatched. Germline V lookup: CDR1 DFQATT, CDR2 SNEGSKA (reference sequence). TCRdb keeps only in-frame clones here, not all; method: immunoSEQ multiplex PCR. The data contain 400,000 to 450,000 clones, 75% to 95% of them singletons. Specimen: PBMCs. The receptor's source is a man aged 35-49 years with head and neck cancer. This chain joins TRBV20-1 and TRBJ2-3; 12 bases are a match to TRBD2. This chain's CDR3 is CSASKTLAGGGTDTQYF. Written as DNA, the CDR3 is TGCAGTGCTAGTAAAACCCTAGCGGGAGGGGGCACAGATACGCAGTATTTT.